A single sample is the source of the 8 T cell receptor beta chains below, sequenced in a study of blood T cell repertoires in COVID-19. Sequenced by immunoSEQ multiplex PCR; TCRdb stores in-frame clones only, minus some. There are about 240,000 clones in the sample; 70% to 85% occur only once, and approximately 9.6% lies in the top ten. Sequenced input: peripheral blood. The receptors come from a woman of 80 years or more with acute or convalescent COVID-19.

The rearrangement joins TRBV19 to TRBJ2-1, with a tentative D call TRBD1 (6 bases). Germline loops: CDR1 LNHDA, CDR2 SQIVND (reference sequence). The CDR3 consists of 15 residues. V was trimmed by 5 bases and J by 9 bases, leaving 20 bases between them. In DNA, the CDR3 is TGTGCCAGTAGTGTCTCCGGGGCAGGGGCTCGTGAGCAGTTCTTC. Its protein product is CASSVSGAGAREQFF.

This rearrangement joins TRBV10-3 to TRBJ1-5; 7 positions match TRBD1. V dropped 0 bases and J dropped 9; count of bases not matched to a gene: 17. Germline CDR1 ENHRY, CDR2 SYGVKD. This CDR3 is built from 18 residues. CDR3 loop: CAISESTGGTVGIRPQHF. The CDR3 region has the DNA TGTGCCATCAGTGAGTCGACTGGGGGGACAGTGGGCATCAGGCCCCAGCATTTT.

V is TRBV30 and J is TRBJ1-2; D remains ambiguous. The CDR3 sequence is 13 residues long. Germline lookup yields CDR1 GTSNPN and CDR2 SVGIG (reference sequence). The V end lost 4 bases, the J end lost 4 bases, and 13 bases lay between the germline ends. In DNA, the CDR3 is TGTGCCTGGATAGGAAGAGGGAGCTATGGCTACACCTTC. Translation: CAWIGRGSYGYTF.

This chain links TRBV18 with TRBJ1-2; tentatively, D is TRBD1 (5 bases). The V gene lost 6 bases and the J gene lost 5 bases, with 7 bases spanning the gap. The CDR3 runs 11 residues. The V gene's germline CDR1 is KGHSH and CDR2 LQKENI. The CDR3 reads CASSDIYGYTF. The CDR3 nucleotides read TGTGCCAGCTCGGACATATATGGCTACACCTTC.

The V gene is TRBV11-2, the J gene TRBJ1-4, with unresolved D. This CDR3 has 13 amino acids. CDR1 and CDR2 (germline): SGHAT, FQNNGV. With 5 bases removed from V and 7 bases from J, the gap between germline ends came to 11 bases. CDR3 in amino acids: CASSQLGSEKLFF. The CDR3 DNA reads TGTGCCAGCAGCCAACTCGGGAGTGAAAAACTGTTTTTT.

The chain is built from TRBV7-8 and TRBJ2-7; perhaps TRBD1 as D (7 bases). CDR1 and CDR2 (germline): SGHVS, FQNEAQ. The V gene lost 2 bases and the J gene lost 6 bases, with 8 bases spanning the gap. The CDR3 extends over 12 amino acids. The CDR3 is CASSLQGGEQYF. The CDR3 DNA sequence: TGTGCCAGCAGCTTACAGGGGGGCGAGCAGTACTTC.

V and J are TRBV24-1 and TRBJ1-5, with 7 positions matching TRBD1. This CDR3 has 15 amino acids. Germline CDR1 KGHDR, CDR2 SFDVKD. Unmatched junction bases numbered 9, after V lost 8 bases and J lost 3 bases. The CDR3 DNA reads TGTGCCACCATCCGGACAGGCCTTTCCAATCAGCCCCAGCATTTT. Protein sequence: CATIRTGLSNQPQHF.

The chain carries TRBV15 and TRBJ2-7; TRBD1 matches at 7 bases. After removal of 3 bases from V and 7 bases from J, the junction contained 9 bases not matched to a gene. The CDR3 runs to 14 residues. Germline-derived CDR1 and CDR2 are LNHNV and YYDKDF (reference sequence). The CDR3 here is CATSRGTAGREQYF. CDR3 in DNA: TGTGCCACCAGCAGGGGGACAGCCGGACGGGAGCAGTACTTC.